A selection of T cell receptor beta chains follows, all from one sample in a study of identifying expanded T cells in peripheral blood. Here immunoSEQ multiplex PCR was the method, and the copy in TCRdb shows in-frame clones only, minus some. The repertoire holds around 60,000 clones, with approximately 82% as singletons. The specimen was blood. Receptors were obtained from a person aged 18 to 70 in good health. CDR3s include the opening cysteine and the closing phenylalanine or tryptophan. The D gene is left open where the match is weak. Clone size is given for some rows only: seen once, a few or many times, or a class if the clone is expanded.

clone_size	v_call	d_call	j_call	cdr3_nt	cdr3_aa
once	TRBV7-9	.	TRBJ2-2	TGTGCCAGCAGCTTATCGCCTGAGTATCACACCGGGGAGCTGTTTTTT	CASSLSPEYHTGELFF
.	TRBV5-6	TRBD2	TRBJ2-1	TGTGCCAGCAGCTCCGGACTAGCGGAGGGGAATGAGCAGTTCTTC	CASSSGLAEGNEQFF
.	TRBV11-1	TRBD1	TRBJ1-1	TGTGCCAGCAGCTCAGGACAGGAGAACACTGAAGCTTTCTTT	CASSSGQENTEAFF
.	TRBV29-1	.	TRBJ1-2	TGCAGCGTTGGCAGTGATTCCTATGGCTACACCTTC	CSVGSDSYGYTF
.	TRBV5-1	.	TRBJ1-4	TGCGCCAGCAGCTCCCGAGGGACAACTAATGAAAAACTGTTTTTT	CASSSRGTTNEKLFF
few	TRBV7-8	.	TRBJ1-4	TGTGCCAGCAGCCCTCGGGACACCTCTCGAGGCGAAAAACTGTTTTTT	CASSPRDTSRGEKLFF
.	TRBV27	.	TRBJ2-5	TGTGCCAGCAGTTCGAGACTAGAAGAGACCCAGTACTTC	CASSSRLEETQYF
.	TRBV18	.	TRBJ1-5	TGTGCCAGCTCACCGAGGAAAACTTATCAGCCCCAGCATTTT	CASSPRKTYQPQHF
.	TRBV6-1	.	TRBJ1-2	TGTGCCAGCAGTGAAGGCAGAGGCTACACCTTC	CASSEGRGYTF
once	TRBV30	TRBD1	TRBJ2-7	TGTGCCTGGCAACAGGGGGTTACCCACGAGCAGTACTTC	CAWQQGVTHEQYF
few	TRBV5-4	TRBD1	TRBJ2-3	TGTGCCAGCAGCGCCCGGACAGGGGGCTGGAATACGCAGTATTTT	CASSARTGGWNTQYF
few	TRBV28	.	TRBJ1-5	TGTGCCAGCAGTAAAATGCAGCCCCAGCATTTT	CASSKMQPQHF
.	TRBV9	.	TRBJ2-3	TGTGCCAGCAGCGTAGTCGGCGGTAGCGGAGATACGCAGTATTTT	CASSVVGGSGDTQYF
.	TRBV9	.	TRBJ2-1	TGTGCCAGCAGCGCTAGTGCAGACAATGAGCAGTTCTTC	CASSASADNEQFF
.	TRBV4-3	.	TRBJ2-1	TGCGCCAGCAGCCAAGTCGGGGTGGGTGGGAGTAATGAGCAGTTCTTC	CASSQVGVGGSNEQFF
.	TRBV7-3	.	TRBJ1-6	TGTGCCAGCAGCTTAGCGGCCCATTCACCCCTCCACTTT	CASSLAAHSPLHF
.	TRBV21-1	.	TRBJ2-7	TGTGCCAGCAGCAAACCGAGCGGGAGTTACGAGCAGTACTTC	CASSKPSGSYEQYF
.	TRBV6-5	.	TRBJ1-4	TGTGCCAGCAGTTACGGACAGAACAGAGGTGAAAAACTGTTTTTT	CASSYGQNRGEKLFF
.	TRBV11-2	.	TRBJ2-2	TGTGCCAGCAGCTTAAAAGGATCCCGCTTAGGCACCGGGGAGCTGTTTTTT	CASSLKGSRLGTGELFF
many	TRBV7-2	.	TRBJ1-2	TGTGCCAGCAGCTTAAGGAGGGGTGGCTACACCTTC	CASSLRRGGYTF
once	TRBV7-2	.	TRBJ2-1	TGTGCCAGCAGCTTAGTAGGAGGGACAGCCTCCTACAATGAGCAGTTCTTC	CASSLVGGTASYNEQFF
.	TRBV10-2	.	TRBJ2-2	TGCGCCAGCTCCCGGGTCGACACCGGGGAGCTGTTTTTT	CASSRVDTGELFF
.	TRBV27	.	TRBJ2-7	TGTGCCAGCAGTTTACGTGCAGGAACCTACGAGCAGTACTTC	CASSLRAGTYEQYF
.	TRBV5-1	.	TRBJ2-1	TGCGCCAGCAGCTTGGCCTCGCGGGACCCGGGTGAGCAGTTCTTC	CASSLASRDPGEQFF
.	TRBV6-1	TRBD2	TRBJ2-5	TGTGCCAGCAGGAAACTAGCGACGGGGGAGACCCAGTACTTC	CASRKLATGETQYF
.	TRBV6-5	TRBD1	TRBJ1-2	TGTGCCAGCAGTTACGGGACAGGGGGCTCCCTCTATGGCTACACCTTC	CASSYGTGGSLYGYTF
.	TRBV6-6	TRBD2	TRBJ2-3	TGTGCCAGCAGCGGCGGGGGGGCCCGTTCGCCGCAGTATTTT	CASSGGGARSPQYF
.	TRBV2	.	TRBJ1-1	TGTGCCAGCAGGAGAGACAGGAATGAAGCTTTCTTT	CASRRDRNEAFF
.	TRBV4-1	.	TRBJ1-4	TGCGCCAGCAGCCAAGAGTACCTGCTTTGGTTT	CASSQEYLLWF
few	TRBV6-5	TRBD1	TRBJ1-4	TGTGCCAGCAGTTACTCGGACAGGGGTAATGAAAAACTGTTTTTT	CASSYSDRGNEKLFF
.	TRBV5-8	TRBD1	TRBJ2-2	TGTGCCAGCAGCGCCAGGGGGAGAGGGGCCGGGGAGCTGTTTTTT	CASSARGRGAGELFF
once	TRBV18	.	TRBJ2-2	TGTGCCAGCTCAGTCCAGAACACCGGGGAGCTGTTTTTT	CASSVQNTGELFF
.	TRBV7-9	.	TRBJ1-2	TGTGCCAGCAGCCCTAATACAGCCAACTATGGCTACACCTTC	CASSPNTANYGYTF
.	TRBV18	.	TRBJ2-3	TGTGCCAGCTCACCACTAGGAGATACGCAGTATTTT	CASSPLGDTQYF
.	TRBV6-5	TRBD2	TRBJ2-1	TGTGCCAGCACCACTAGCGGGAGCTCCTACAATGAGCAGTTCTTC	CASTTSGSSYNEQFF
.	TRBV19	TRBD2	TRBJ2-3	TGTGCCAGTAGTAGATCCGGGACTAGTGGGGATACGCAGTATTTT	CASSRSGTSGDTQYF
.	TRBV7-2	TRBD2	TRBJ2-3	TGTGCCAGCAGCTCTAGCGGGGGGGCAGATACGCAGTATTTT	CASSSSGGADTQYF
.	TRBV11-2	.	TRBJ1-2	TGTGCCAGCAGCCGAAGGAGTCCAGACGAGCCTCACTATGGCTACACCTTC	CASSRRSPDEPHYGYTF
.	TRBV11-3	.	TRBJ1-4	TGTGCCAGCAGCTTAGAAGGGGGGACTGCGGCGAAACTGTTTTTT	CASSLEGGTAAKLFF
.	TRBV11-3	.	TRBJ2-2	TGTGCCAGCAGCTTAGCTGGGGAGCTGTTTTTT	CASSLAGELFF